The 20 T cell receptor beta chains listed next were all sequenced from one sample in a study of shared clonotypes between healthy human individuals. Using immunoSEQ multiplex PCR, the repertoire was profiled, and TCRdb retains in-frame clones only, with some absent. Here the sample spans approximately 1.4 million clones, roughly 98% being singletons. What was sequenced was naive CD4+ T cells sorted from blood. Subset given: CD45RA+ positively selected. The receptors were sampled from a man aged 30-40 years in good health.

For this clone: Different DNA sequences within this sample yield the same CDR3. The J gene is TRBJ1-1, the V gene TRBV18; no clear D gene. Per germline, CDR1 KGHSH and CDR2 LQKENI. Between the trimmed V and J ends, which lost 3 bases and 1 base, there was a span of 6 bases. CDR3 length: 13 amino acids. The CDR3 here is CASSPAGNTEAFF. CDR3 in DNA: TGTGCCAGCTCACCGGCAGGGAACACTGAAGCTTTCTTT.

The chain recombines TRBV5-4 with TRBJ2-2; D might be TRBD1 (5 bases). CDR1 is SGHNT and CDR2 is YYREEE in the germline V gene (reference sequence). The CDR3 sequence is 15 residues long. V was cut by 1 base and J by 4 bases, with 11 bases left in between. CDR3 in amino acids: CASSLTQGSTGELFF. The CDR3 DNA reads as TGTGCCAGCAGCTTGACTCAGGGTTCCACCGGGGAGCTGTTTTTT.

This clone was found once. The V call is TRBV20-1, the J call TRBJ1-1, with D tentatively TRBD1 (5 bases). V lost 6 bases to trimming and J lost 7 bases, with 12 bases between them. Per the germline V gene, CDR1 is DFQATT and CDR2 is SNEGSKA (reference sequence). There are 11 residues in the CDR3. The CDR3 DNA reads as TGCAGTGCGCCGGAGAGGGGTGAAGCTTTCTTT. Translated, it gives CSAPERGEAFF.

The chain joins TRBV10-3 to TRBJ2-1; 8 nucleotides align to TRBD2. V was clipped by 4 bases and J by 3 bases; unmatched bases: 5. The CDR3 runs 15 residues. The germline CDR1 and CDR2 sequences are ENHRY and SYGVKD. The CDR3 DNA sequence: TGTGCCATCAGTGCGGTAGCGGGAAGCTACAATGAGCAGTTCTTC. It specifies CAISAVAGSYNEQFF.

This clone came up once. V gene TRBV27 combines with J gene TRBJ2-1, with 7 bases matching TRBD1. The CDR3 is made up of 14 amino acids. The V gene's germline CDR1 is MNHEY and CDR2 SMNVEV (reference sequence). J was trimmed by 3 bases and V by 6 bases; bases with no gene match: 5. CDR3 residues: CASSLQGDYNEQFF. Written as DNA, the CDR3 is TGTGCCAGCAGCCTTCAGGGGGACTACAATGAGCAGTTCTTC.

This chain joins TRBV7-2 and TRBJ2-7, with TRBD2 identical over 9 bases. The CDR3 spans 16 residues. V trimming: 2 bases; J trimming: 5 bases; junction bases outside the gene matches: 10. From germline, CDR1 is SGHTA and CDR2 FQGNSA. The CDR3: CASSLTIAGDRHEQYF. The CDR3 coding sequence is TGTGCCAGCAGCTTAACGATAGCGGGAGATCGTCACGAGCAGTACTTC.

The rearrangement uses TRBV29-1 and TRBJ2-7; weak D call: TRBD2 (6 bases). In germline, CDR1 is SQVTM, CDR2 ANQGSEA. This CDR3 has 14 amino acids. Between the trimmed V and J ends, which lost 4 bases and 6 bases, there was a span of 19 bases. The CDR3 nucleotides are TGCAGCGTTGTATGGGGGGAGGACGTGGGCGAGCAGTACTTC. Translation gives CSVVWGEDVGEQYF.

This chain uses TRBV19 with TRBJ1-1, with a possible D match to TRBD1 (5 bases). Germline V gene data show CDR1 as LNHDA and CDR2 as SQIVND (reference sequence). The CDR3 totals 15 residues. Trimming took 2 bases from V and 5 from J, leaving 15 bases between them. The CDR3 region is CASSISPGGGTEAFF. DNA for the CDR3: TGTGCCAGTAGTATAAGCCCGGGTGGGGGGACTGAAGCTTTCTTT.

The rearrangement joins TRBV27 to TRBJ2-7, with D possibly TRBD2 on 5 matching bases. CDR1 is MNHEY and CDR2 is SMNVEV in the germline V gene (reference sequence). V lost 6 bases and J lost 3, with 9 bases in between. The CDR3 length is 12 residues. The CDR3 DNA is TGTGCCAGCAGCACCCGGGACTACGAGCAGTACTTC. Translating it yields CASSTRDYEQYF.

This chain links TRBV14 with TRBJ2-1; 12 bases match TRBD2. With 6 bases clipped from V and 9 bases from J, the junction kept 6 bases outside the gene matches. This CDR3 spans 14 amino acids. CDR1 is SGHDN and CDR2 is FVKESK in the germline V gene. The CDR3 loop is CASSWTSGMGEQFF. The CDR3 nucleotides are TGTGCCAGCAGTTGGACTAGCGGGATGGGTGAGCAGTTCTTC.

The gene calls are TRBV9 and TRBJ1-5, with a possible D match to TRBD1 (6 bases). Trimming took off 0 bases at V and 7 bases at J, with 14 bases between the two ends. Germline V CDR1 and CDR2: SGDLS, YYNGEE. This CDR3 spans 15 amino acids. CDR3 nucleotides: TGTGCCAGCAGCGTAGCTGCCGGCAGGGGCCAGCCCCAGCATTTT. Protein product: CASSVAAGRGQPQHF.

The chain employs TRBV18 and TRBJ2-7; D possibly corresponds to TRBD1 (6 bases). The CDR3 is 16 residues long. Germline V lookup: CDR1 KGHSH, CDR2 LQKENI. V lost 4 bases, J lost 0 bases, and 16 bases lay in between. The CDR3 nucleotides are TGTGCCAGCTCACAACCCAGGACAGCGAGCTCCTACGAGCAGTACTTC. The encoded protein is CASSQPRTASSYEQYF.

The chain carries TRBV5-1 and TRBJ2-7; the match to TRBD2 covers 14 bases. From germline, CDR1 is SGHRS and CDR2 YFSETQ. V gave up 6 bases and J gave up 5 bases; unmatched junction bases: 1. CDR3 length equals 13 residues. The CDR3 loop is CASKGLAGDEQYF. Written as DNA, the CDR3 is TGCGCCAGCAAGGGACTAGCGGGAGACGAGCAGTACTTC.

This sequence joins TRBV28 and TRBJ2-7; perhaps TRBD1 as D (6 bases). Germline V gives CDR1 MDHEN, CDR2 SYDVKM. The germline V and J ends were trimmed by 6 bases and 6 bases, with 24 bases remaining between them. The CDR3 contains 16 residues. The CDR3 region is CASSQTNRVDESEQYF. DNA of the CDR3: TGTGCCAGCAGCCAGACTAACAGGGTTGATGAAAGCGAGCAGTACTTC.

The CDR3 region has the DNA TGTGCCAGCAGTATGACACCACCGAACTATGGCTACACCTTC. Amino acids: CASSMTPPNYGYTF. The V gene is TRBV6-1, the J gene TRBJ1-2; no definite D call. This CDR3 comprises 14 residues. Trimming removed 5 bases from V and 2 bases from J, with 12 bases in between. Germline loops: CDR1 MNHNS, CDR2 SASEGT.

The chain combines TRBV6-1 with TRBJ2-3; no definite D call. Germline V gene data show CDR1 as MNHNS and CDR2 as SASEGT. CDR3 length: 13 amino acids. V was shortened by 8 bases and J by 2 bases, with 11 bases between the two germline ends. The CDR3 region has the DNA TGTGCCAGCTCCAGACGGAACACAGATACGCAGTATTTT. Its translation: CASSRRNTDTQYF.

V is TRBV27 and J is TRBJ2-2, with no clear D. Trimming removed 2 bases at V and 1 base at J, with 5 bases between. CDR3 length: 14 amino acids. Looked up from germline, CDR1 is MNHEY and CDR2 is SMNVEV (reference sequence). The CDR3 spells CASSLSWNTGELFF. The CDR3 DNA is TGTGCCAGCAGTTTAAGTTGGAACACCGGGGAGCTGTTTTTT.

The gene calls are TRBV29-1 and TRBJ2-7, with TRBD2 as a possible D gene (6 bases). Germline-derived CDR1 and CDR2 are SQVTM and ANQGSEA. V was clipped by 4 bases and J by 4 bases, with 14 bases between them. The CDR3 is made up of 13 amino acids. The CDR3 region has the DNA TGCAGCGTTGGAGGCGGGACGCTTTACGAGCAGTACTTC. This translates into CSVGGGTLYEQYF.

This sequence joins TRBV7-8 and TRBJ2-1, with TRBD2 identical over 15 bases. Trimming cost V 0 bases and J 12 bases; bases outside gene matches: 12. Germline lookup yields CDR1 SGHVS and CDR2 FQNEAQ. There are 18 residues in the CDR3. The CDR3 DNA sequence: TGTGCCAGCAGCTTAGCGGGACTAGCGGGAGGTCGCCTTGTGGGGCAGTTCTTC. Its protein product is CASSLAGLAGGRLVGQFF.

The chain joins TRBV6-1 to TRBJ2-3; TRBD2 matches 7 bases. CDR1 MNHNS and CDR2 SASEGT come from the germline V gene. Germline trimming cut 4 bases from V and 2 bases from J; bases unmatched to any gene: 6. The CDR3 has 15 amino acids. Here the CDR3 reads CASSGLSGATDTQYF. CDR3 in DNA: TGTGCCAGCAGTGGCCTCAGCGGGGCCACAGATACGCAGTATTTT.